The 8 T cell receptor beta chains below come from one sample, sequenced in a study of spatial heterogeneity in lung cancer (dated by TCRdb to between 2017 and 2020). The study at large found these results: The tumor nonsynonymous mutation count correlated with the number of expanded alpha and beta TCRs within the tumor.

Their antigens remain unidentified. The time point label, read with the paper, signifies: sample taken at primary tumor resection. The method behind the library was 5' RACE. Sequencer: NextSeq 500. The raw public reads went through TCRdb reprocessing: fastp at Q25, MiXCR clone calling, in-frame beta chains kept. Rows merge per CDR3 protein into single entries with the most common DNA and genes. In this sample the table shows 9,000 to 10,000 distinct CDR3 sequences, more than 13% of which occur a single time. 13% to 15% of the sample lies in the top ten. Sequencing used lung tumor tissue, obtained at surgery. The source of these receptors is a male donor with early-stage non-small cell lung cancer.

The CDR3 DNA is TGTGCCAGCAGTTCCCCCACGACAGGGCTGAACACTGAAGCTTTCTTT. It is translated as CASSSPTTGLNTEAFF. The chain employs TRBV28 and TRBJ1-1; 7 bases are a match to TRBD1. Per the germline V gene, CDR1 is MDHEN and CDR2 is SYDVKM. The V segment lost 4 bases and the J segment 0 bases; nucleotides outside the gene matches: 8. The CDR3 is 16 amino acids.

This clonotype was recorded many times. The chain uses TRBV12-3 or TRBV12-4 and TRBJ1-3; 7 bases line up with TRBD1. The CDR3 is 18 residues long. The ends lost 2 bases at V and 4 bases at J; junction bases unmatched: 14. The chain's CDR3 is CASSLYTSRTGAGNTIYF. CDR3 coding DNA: TGTGCCAGCAGTTTATATACGAGTCGGACAGGAGCCGGAAACACCATATATTTT.

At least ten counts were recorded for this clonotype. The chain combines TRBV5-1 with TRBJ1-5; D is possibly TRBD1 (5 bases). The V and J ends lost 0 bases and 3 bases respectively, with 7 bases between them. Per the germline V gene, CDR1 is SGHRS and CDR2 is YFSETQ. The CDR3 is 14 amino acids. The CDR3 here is CASSLEGVNQPQHF. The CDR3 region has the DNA TGCGCCAGCAGCTTGGAAGGGGTCAATCAGCCCCAGCATTTT.

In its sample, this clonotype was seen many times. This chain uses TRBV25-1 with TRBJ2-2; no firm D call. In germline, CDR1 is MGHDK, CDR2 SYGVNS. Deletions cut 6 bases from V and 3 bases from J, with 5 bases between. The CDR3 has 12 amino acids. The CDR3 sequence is CASREDTGELFF. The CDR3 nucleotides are TGTGCCAGCAGGGAAGACACCGGGGAGCTGTTTTTT. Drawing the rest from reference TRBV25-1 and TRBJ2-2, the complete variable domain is EADIYQTPRYLVIGTGKKITLECSQTMGHDKMYWYQQDPGMELHLIHYSYGVNSTEKGDLSSESTVSRIRTEHFPLTLESARPSHTSQYLCASREDTGELFFGEGSRLTVL.

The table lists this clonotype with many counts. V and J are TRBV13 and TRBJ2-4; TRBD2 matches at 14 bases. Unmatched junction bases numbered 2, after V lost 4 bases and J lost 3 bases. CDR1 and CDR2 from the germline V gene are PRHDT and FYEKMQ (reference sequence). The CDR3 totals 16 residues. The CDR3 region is CASSSGLAGDKNIQYF. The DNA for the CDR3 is TGTGCCAGCAGCTCGGGACTAGCGGGAGACAAAAACATTCAGTACTTC.

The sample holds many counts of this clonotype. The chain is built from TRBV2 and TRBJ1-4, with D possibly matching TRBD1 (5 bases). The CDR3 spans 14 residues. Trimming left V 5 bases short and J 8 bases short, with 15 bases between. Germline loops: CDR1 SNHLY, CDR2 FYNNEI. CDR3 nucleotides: TGTGCCAGCAGTACAGGATATCCATCCGAAAAACTGTTTTTT. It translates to CASSTGYPSEKLFF.

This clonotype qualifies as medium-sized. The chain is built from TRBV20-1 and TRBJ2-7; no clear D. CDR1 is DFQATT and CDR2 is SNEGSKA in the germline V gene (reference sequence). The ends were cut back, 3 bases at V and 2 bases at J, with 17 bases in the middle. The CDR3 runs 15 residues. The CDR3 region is CSASGPGLYTYEQYF. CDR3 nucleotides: TGCAGTGCTAGCGGTCCAGGTCTCTACACCTACGAGCAGTACTTC.

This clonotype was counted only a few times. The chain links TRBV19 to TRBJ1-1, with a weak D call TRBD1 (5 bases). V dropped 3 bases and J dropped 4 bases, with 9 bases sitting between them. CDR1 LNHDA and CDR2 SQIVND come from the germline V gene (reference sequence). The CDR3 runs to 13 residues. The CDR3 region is CASSMERGTEAFF. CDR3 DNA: TGTGCCAGTAGTATGGAAAGGGGCACTGAAGCTTTCTTT.